This T cell receptor beta chain derives from a study of vaccination effects on CD4 cells after COVID-19. Study-level information: Antigen-specific CD4+ T cells were expanded (with viral peptide pools) by the ViraFEST assay ahead of sequencing.

A note on this clone: The antigen is undetermined.

CDR1 and CDR2 (germline): KGHSH, LQKENI. The V gene end was trimmed by 2 bases and the J gene end by 13 bases; junction bases not matched to a gene: 9. The CDR3 is 15 amino acids. Measured with immunoSEQ multiplex PCR; TCRdb has only the in-frame clones, and not every one. In the table there are tens of thousands of clones, 65% to 80% of which are singletons. At the end of about 10 days of culture, CD4+ T cells were isolated. PCR confirmed that the person was infected with SARS-CoV-2 between March and December 2020. BNT162b2 vaccine or mRNA-1273 vaccine was given to participants in two doses. The material was CD4+ T cells from PBMCs cultured without peptide, obtained after COVID-19 vaccination. The clonotype was recovered from a human donor who had a prior SARS-CoV-2 infection. The genes are TRBV18 and TRBJ2-5, with 14 positions matching TRBD2. In DNA, the CDR3 is TGTGCCAGCTCACCAGGGACTAGCGGGGGCCCACCGCCGTACTTC. Translation: CASSPGTSGGPPPYF.